These 7 T cell receptor beta chains share one sample of origin, sequenced in a study of regulatory T cells in long-lasting Graves disease. The time point is: newly diagnosed GD, antithyroid drugs for less than 3 months. Construction of the TCR library relied on RNA isolated from PBMCs. Building the TCR beta libraries relied on iRepertoire HTBI primers, and CDR3 regions underwent Arm-PCR. TCRdb itself ran the multiplex PCR reads through MiXCR, one entry per CDR3 protein. The sample holds approximately 400,000 distinct CDR3 sequences; about an eighth are singletons and the top ten take around 18%. These data were likewise used in another study, on T cells in Graves' hyperthyroidism and ophthalmopathy.

The sequencing used peripheral blood mononuclear cells (PBMCs), collected at new diagnosis, from a patient treated with antithyroid drugs. The receptors derive from a woman under 30 with Graves disease.

This clonotype was seen ten or more times. The chain couples TRBV24-1 to TRBJ2-3; 12 bases map to TRBD2. This CDR3 comprises 15 residues. Germline V gene data show CDR1 as KGHDR and CDR2 as SFDVKD. With 9 bases clipped from V and 1 base from J, the junction kept 4 bases outside the gene matches. The CDR3, as DNA: TGTGCCACCCGGACTAGCGGGAAAGGCACAGATACGCAGTATTTT. Translating gives CATRTSGKGTDTQYF.

About this clonotype: A single base separates this from a much larger clone, so it may be a read error. This chain joins TRBV28 and TRBJ2-2; D remains ambiguous. Germline CDR1 is MDHEN and CDR2 is SYDVKM. The CDR3 runs 11 residues. The DNA for the CDR3 is TGTACCAGCAGTATAACCGGGGAGCTGTTTTTT. Translation gives CTSSITGELFF.

Concerning this clonotype: A clone one base away is much larger, so this may be a read error. This chain connects TRBV18 to TRBJ2-1, with D tentatively TRBD2 (5 bases). The CDR3 is 13 amino acids. Germline lookup yields CDR1 KGHSH and CDR2 LQKENI. CDR3 sequence reads: CAISPPGRLGEFF. The DNA for the CDR3 is TGTGCCATCTCACCCCCCGGGCGACTCGGGGAGTTCTTC.

This clonotype was seen only a few times. V and J are TRBV20-1 and TRBJ2-7; no firm D call. Germline CDR1 is DFQATT and CDR2 is SNEGSKA (reference sequence). The V gene lost 6 bases and the J gene lost 0 bases, with 18 bases spanning the gap. This CDR3 has 15 residues. This chain's CDR3 is CSARQSGLSSYEQYV. CDR3 bases: TGCAGTGCCCGCCAATCGGGCCTTAGCTCCTACGAGCAGTACGTC.

This clonotype has at least ten counts. V and J are TRBV30 and TRBJ1-3; no clear D. The CDR3 consists of 11 residues. Germline V gene lookup returns CDR1 GTSNPN and CDR2 SVGIG (reference sequence). V gave up 2 bases and J gave up 3 bases, with 2 bases separating them. CDR3 DNA sequence: TGTGCCTGGAGTAATGGAAACACCATATATTTT. Residues: CAWSNGNTIYF.

This clonotype appeared a few times. This chain connects TRBV4-1 to TRBJ2-1, with 11 bases lining up with TRBD1. Germline-derived CDR1 and CDR2 are MGHRA and YSYEKL. The CDR3 runs to 14 residues. Germline trimming cut 3 bases from V and 7 bases from J; bases unmatched to any gene: 2. The CDR3 spells CASSQRDRGNEQFF. CDR3 nucleotides: TGCGCCAGCAGCCAGAGGGACAGGGGGAATGAGCAGTTCTTC.

This clonotype was detected ten times or more. This chain joins TRBV6-1 and TRBJ2-2, with 11 bases lining up with TRBD2. With 7 bases clipped from V and 6 bases from J, the junction kept 4 bases outside the gene matches. From germline, CDR1 is MNHNS and CDR2 SASEGT. The CDR3 has 14 amino acids. This chain's CDR3 is CASTGLAEAGELFF. The CDR3 nucleotides read TGTGCCAGCACGGGACTAGCGGAGGCCGGGGAGCTGTTTTTT.